The TCR beta chain under discussion was sequenced for a study of glioma-infiltrating T cells. TCR alpha and beta CDR3 regions were amplified from RNA using iRepertoire nested multiplex PCR. TCRdb fed the multiplex PCR reads into MiXCR, producing one record per CDR3 protein. This table holds about 410,000 distinct CDR3 sequences, less than 50% found once. The CDR3 has 17 residues. Germline V CDR1 and CDR2: MDHEN, SYDVKM. This chain joins TRBV28 and TRBJ2-7; 7 bases line up with TRBD1. The TCR comes from a human donor with low-grade glioma or glioblastoma, undergoing nonglioma brain surgery, or in good health (not recorded which). The source material was glioma tissue, nonneoplastic brain tissue, or PBMCs (not recorded which). For the CDR3, the DNA is TGTGTTAGCAACTCCGGGACAGTAATTTTATACTCCTACGAGCAGTACTTC. Translation: CVSNSGTVILYSYEQYF.